A selection of T cell receptor beta chains follows, all from one sample in a study of CD8+ T cells in alopecia areata. This table comes from immunoSEQ multiplex PCR, and its TCRdb copy is limited to in-frame clones, with some not included. The sample holds roughly 280,000 clones, 60% seen once. The input for sequencing was CD4+ T cells sorted from blood, taken at roughly week 52, from a patient treated with tofacitinib. These receptor sequences come from a human donor with alopecia areata. Both conserved end residues are part of each CDR3.

TRBJ2-3	TRBV5-6	CASSRRDRSHTDTQYF
TRBJ2-2	TRBV6-1	CASRPSIDTGELFF
TRBJ1-2	TRBV30	CAWSRALGGYTF
TRBJ2-7	TRBV20-1	CSASPLNEQYF
TRBJ1-5	TRBV29-1	CSVEGYDRSGNQPQHF
TRBJ2-3	TRBV5-4	CASSREWRGSTDTQYF
TRBJ2-2	TRBV7-2	CASRQGGNTGELFF
TRBJ1-6	TRBV7-9	CASSLGTGDSPLHF
TRBJ2-7	TRBV29-1	CSVTDGTYEQYF
TRBJ2-5	TRBV25-1	CASSEGLAGRQETQYF
TRBJ2-7	TRBV11-2	CASSYNYRVDEQYF
TRBJ2-1	TRBV5-1	CASSTYGGEQFF
TRBJ1-5	TRBV19	CASSMRGSDQPQHF
TRBJ2-7	TRBV14	CASSQRQGLVEQYF
TRBJ2-2	TRBV5-1	CASRPGGGLTTGELFF